This T cell receptor (beta chain) was captured by sequencing in a study of cytomegalovirus exposure and HLA in healthy donors. In the study overall: Earlier work reported 117 million unique TCR beta sequences from approximately 180 million T cells. General study findings and limits: A later look showed TCR association rates differing by HLA locus, highest for DRB1 and lowest for HLA-C.

The CDR3 extends over 17 amino acids. Per the germline V gene, CDR1 is SNHLY and CDR2 is FYNNEI. Deletions cut 0 bases from V and 8 bases from J, with 19 bases between. This clone was observed once. What it binds is not known. Both 60 Vbeta primers and 13 Jbeta primers went into the PCR. The method was immunoSEQ multiplex PCR; TCRdb's version includes in-frame clones alone and lacks a portion of them. The table shows about 180,000 clones, with roughly 77% occurring only once. This TCR derives from a woman in her twenties or thirties in good health and CMV-seronegative. The V call is TRBV2, the J call TRBJ1-4; D is ambiguous. Material: PBMCs. The CDR3 loop is CASSEALVGRREEKLFF. Here the CDR3 DNA reads TGTGCCAGCAGTGAAGCGCTTGTGGGTAGACGGGAGGAAAAACTGTTTTTT.